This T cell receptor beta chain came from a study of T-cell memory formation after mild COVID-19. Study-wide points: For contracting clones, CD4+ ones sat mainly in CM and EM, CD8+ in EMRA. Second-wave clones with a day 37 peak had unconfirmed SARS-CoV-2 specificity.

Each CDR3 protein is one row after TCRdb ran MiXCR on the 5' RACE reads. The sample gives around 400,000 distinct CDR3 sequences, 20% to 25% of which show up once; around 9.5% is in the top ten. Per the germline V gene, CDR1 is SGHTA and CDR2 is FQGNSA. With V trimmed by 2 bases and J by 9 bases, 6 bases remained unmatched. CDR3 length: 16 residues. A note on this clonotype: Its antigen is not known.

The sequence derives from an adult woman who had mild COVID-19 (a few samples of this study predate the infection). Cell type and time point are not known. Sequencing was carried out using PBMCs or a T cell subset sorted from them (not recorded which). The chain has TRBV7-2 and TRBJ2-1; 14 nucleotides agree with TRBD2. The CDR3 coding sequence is TGTGCCAGCAGCTTACCCGGACTAGCGGGGGGCAGTGAGCAGTTCTTC. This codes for CASSLPGLAGGSEQFF.